The 28 T cell receptor beta chains given below trace back to one sample, sequenced in a study of blood T cell repertoires in COVID-19. Only in-frame clones appear in the TCRdb table, and some are missing; sequencing was by immunoSEQ multiplex PCR. The sample lists almost 250,000 clones, about 84% occurring once. The sample was peripheral blood. The receptors were gathered from a woman older than 75 with COVID-19, enrolled during active disease.

In regard to this clone: The junction shows a germline mismatch at one end, possibly a read error. The gene calls are TRBV6-1 and TRBJ1-6, with TRBD1 matching over 10 bases. The CDR3 extends over 15 amino acids. From germline, CDR1 is MNHNS and CDR2 SASEGT. CDR3 region: CASREGTGDNSPLHF. In nucleotides, the CDR3 is TGTGCCAGCAGGGAAGGGACAGGGGATAATTCACCCCTCCACTTT.

The J gene is TRBJ2-1, the V gene TRBV6-1, with TRBD2 matching 7 bases. The ends lost 2 bases at V and 0 bases at J; junction bases unmatched: 7. Germline CDR1 is MNHNS and CDR2 is SASEGT. This CDR3 is built from 17 residues. CDR3 DNA: TGTGCCAGCAGTGAATATACCGGCGGGGGCTCCTACAATGAGCAGTTCTTC. Protein product: CASSEYTGGGSYNEQFF.

This sequence joins TRBV6-2 or TRBV6-3 and TRBJ1-3, with D maybe TRBD1 (6 bases). The ends were cut back, 0 bases at V and 0 bases at J, with 12 bases in the middle. Germline CDR1 MNHEY, CDR2 SVGEGT. CDR3 size: 17 residues. For the CDR3, the DNA is TGTGCCAGCAGTTACTCGCACAGGGTAGGCTCTGGAAACACCATATATTTT. It codes for CASSYSHRVGSGNTIYF.

This chain connects TRBV7-9 to TRBJ1-1; TRBD1 might be the D (5 bases). Trimming pared 1 base from V and 5 bases from J, leaving 11 bases between. Germline CDR1 reads SEHNR; CDR2 reads FQNEAQ (reference sequence). The CDR3 covers 14 residues. The CDR3 is CASSLGGAGTEAFF. The DNA for the CDR3 is TGTGCCAGCAGCTTAGGGGGCGCAGGGACTGAAGCTTTCTTT.

The rearrangement uses TRBV5-4 and TRBJ2-1; TRBD2 is a possible D gene (5 bases). The germline V gene has CDR1 SGHNT and CDR2 YYREEE (reference sequence). The CDR3 runs to 15 residues. Trimming removed 0 bases from V and 2 bases from J, with 9 bases in between. The CDR3 bases are TGTGCCAGCAGCTTGGGTAGCGCGACCTACAATGAGCAGTTCTTC. The encoded protein is CASSLGSATYNEQFF.

The chain couples TRBV28 to TRBJ2-5, with D tentatively TRBD1 (6 bases). This CDR3 comprises 15 residues. Germline assignment: CDR1 MDHEN and CDR2 SYDVKM. V was shortened by 6 bases and J by 4 bases, with 18 bases between the two germline ends. The CDR3 loop is CASSWPGQTGETQYF. CDR3 nucleotides: TGTGCCAGCAGCTGGCCGGGACAAACCGGAGAGACCCAGTACTTC. The entire variable domain, with the rest obtained from reference TRBV28 and TRBJ2-5, is as follows: DVKVTQSSRYLVKRTGEKVFLECVQDMDHENMFWYRQDPGLGLRLIYFSYDVKMKEKGDIPEGYSVSREKKERFSLILESASTNQTSMYLCASSWPGQTGETQYFGPGTRLLVL.

This chain joins TRBV6-6 and TRBJ1-2; no reliable D call. V was pared by 7 bases and J by 2 bases, with 14 bases between. Germline-derived CDR1 and CDR2 are MNHNY and SVGAGI (reference sequence). The CDR3 covers 14 residues. The CDR3 sequence is CASTDPAGNYGYTF. The CDR3 DNA reads as TGTGCCAGCACCGACCCAGCGGGGAACTATGGCTACACCTTC.

V is TRBV14 and J is TRBJ2-5; D perhaps matches TRBD1 (6 bases). Germline values: CDR1 SGHDN, CDR2 FVKESK. V was pared by 0 bases and J by 4 bases, with 24 bases between. This CDR3 spans 19 amino acids. The CDR3 loop is CASSQDFLATGKILETQYF. In nucleotides, the CDR3 is TGTGCCAGCAGCCAAGATTTTTTGGCAACAGGGAAAATCCTAGAGACCCAGTACTTC.

V usage is TRBV24-1 and J usage is TRBJ2-2; 7 positions agree with TRBD2. Trimming at V came to 3 bases and at J to 0 bases, leaving 21 bases not matched to a gene. Germline CDR1 and CDR2: KGHDR and SFDVKD. The CDR3 consists of 22 residues. The CDR3 region is CATSDPPGGDAQTSSNTGELFF. The DNA of the CDR3 is TGTGCCACCAGTGATCCCCCGGGGGGTGATGCTCAGACTAGCTCGAACACCGGGGAGCTGTTTTTT.

The chain links TRBV7-3 to TRBJ2-1, with 8 bases fitting TRBD2. Germline V gives CDR1 SGHTA, CDR2 FQGTGA. V shed 2 bases, J shed 8 bases, and the junction held 5 bases outside the gene matches. CDR3 length: 14 amino acids. The CDR3 protein is CASSLLAGGYEQFF. As DNA, the CDR3 is TGTGCCAGCAGCTTATTGGCGGGGGGATATGAGCAGTTCTTC.

The V and J genes are TRBV19 and TRBJ1-2; D remains ambiguous. The CDR3 length is 11 residues. Per the germline V gene, CDR1 is LNHDA and CDR2 is SQIVND (reference sequence). The V end was cut by 9 bases, the J end by 8 bases, with 13 bases between. CDR3 nucleotide sequence: TGTGCCAGCGGGAGACTCGGGGGCTACACCTTC. Translation: CASGRLGGYTF. The variable domain in full, with the rest retrieved from reference TRBV19 and TRBJ1-2, is DGGITQSPKYLFRKEGQNVTLSCEQNLNHDAMYWYRQDPGQGLRLIYYSQIVNDFQKGDIAEGYSVSREKKESFPLTVTSAQKNPTAFYLCASGRLGGYTFGSGTRLTVV.

V gene TRBV19 combines with J gene TRBJ1-2; D is possibly TRBD1 (5 bases). CDR3 length: 14 residues. Germline CDR1 is LNHDA and CDR2 is SQIVND (reference sequence). Deletions cut 2 bases from V and 8 bases from J, with 15 bases between. The CDR3 spells CASSINRQIQGYTF. The CDR3 DNA is TGTGCCAGTAGTATAAATCGACAGATCCAAGGCTACACCTTC.

About this clone itself: Other DNA sequences in the sample encode the same CDR3. The CDR3: CASSLNSYNEQFF. The CDR3 DNA is TGTGCCAGCAGCTTAAACAGCTACAATGAGCAGTTCTTC. The gene calls are TRBV7-2 and TRBJ2-1, with D hard to call. CDR1 is SGHTA, CDR2 FQGNSA, per germline. The V and J ends lost 2 bases and 3 bases respectively, with 5 bases between them. The CDR3 has 13 amino acids.

The chain has TRBV28 and TRBJ2-1; TRBD1 agrees at 7 bases. Germline V gene data show CDR1 as MDHEN and CDR2 as SYDVKM. Trimming removed 1 base from V and 3 bases from J; junction bases left unmatched: 3. CDR3 length: 15 residues. Here the CDR3 DNA reads TGTGCCAGCAGTTTATACCGGGACAGCTACAATGAGCAGTTCTTC. This sequence encodes CASSLYRDSYNEQFF.

This chain uses TRBV7-9 with TRBJ2-7, with TRBD2 matching 7 bases. The CDR3 sequence is 14 residues long. The J segment lost 2 bases and the V segment lost 5 bases, leaving 6 bases of the junction unmatched. Germline CDR1 SEHNR, CDR2 FQNEAQ (reference sequence). CDR3 nucleotides: TGTGCCAGCAGCCCTTCGAGCGGGACCTACGAGCAGTACGTC. Translation gives CASSPSSGTYEQYV.

The chain carries TRBV4-2 and TRBJ2-7, with 12 bases that match TRBD1. The CDR3 is 16 residues long. V lost 2 bases to trimming and J lost 5 bases; unmatched junction nucleotides: 7. CDR1 and CDR2 (germline): LGHNA, YNFKEQ. In DNA, the CDR3 is TGTGCCAGCAGCCAATACCCCGGGACAGGGGGCCACGAGCAGTACTTC. As protein: CASSQYPGTGGHEQYF.

The CDR3 loop is CASSLPPDKVDEQFF. The CDR3 DNA reads as TGTGCCAGCAGCCTCCCCCCGGACAAAGTGGATGAGCAGTTCTTC. The chain couples TRBV9 to TRBJ2-1, with D perhaps matching TRBD1 (5 bases). CDR1 and CDR2 from the germline V gene are SGDLS and YYNGEE. The CDR3 extends over 15 amino acids. V gave up 4 bases and J gave up 8 bases, with 19 bases separating them. Drawing the rest from reference TRBV9 and TRBJ2-1, the complete variable domain is DSGVTQTPKHLITATGQRVTLRCSPRSGDLSVYWYQQSLDQGLQFLIQYYNGEERAKGNILERFSAQQFPDLHSELNLSSLELGDSALYFCASSLPPDKVDEQFFGPGTRLTVL.

Note on this clone: Other DNA sequences in the same sample also yield this CDR3. The CDR3 loop is CASSSGTGLNTEAFF. The DNA for the CDR3 is TGCGCCAGCAGCTCCGGGACAGGGCTGAACACTGAAGCTTTCTTT. V is TRBV5-1 and J is TRBJ1-1, with 9 nucleotides matching TRBD1. V lost 3 bases, J lost 0 bases, and 3 bases stayed unmatched. The CDR3 runs to 15 residues. The V gene's germline CDR1 is SGHRS and CDR2 YFSETQ. Complete variable domain (other parts from reference TRBV5-1 and TRBJ1-1): KAGVTQTPRYLIKTRGQQVTLSCSPISGHRSVSWYQQTPGQGLQFLFEYFSETQRNKGNFPGRFSGRQFSNSRSEMNVSTLELGDSALYLCASSSGTGLNTEAFFGQGTRLTVV.

This sequence joins TRBV7-2 and TRBJ2-7; 10 positions agree with TRBD1. The V gene's germline CDR1 is SGHTA and CDR2 FQGNSA. There are 15 residues in the CDR3. Trimming removed 1 base from V and 7 bases from J; junction bases left unmatched: 7. The CDR3 here is CASSLDDRGRDEQYF. The CDR3, as DNA: TGTGCCAGCAGCTTAGATGACAGGGGGCGTGATGAGCAGTACTTC.

The chain uses TRBV6-4 and TRBJ1-1; 7 bases fit TRBD1. This CDR3 has 13 amino acids. Trimming cost V 11 bases and J 1 base; bases outside gene matches: 7. Germline V gene data show CDR1 as MRHNA and CDR2 as SNTAGT. This chain's CDR3 is CAGSGQKNTEAFF. CDR3 DNA sequence: TGTGCCGGCTCGGGACAGAAGAACACTGAAGCTTTCTTT.

The sample holds many counts of this clone. The chain couples TRBV29-1 to TRBJ1-1, with 9 bases aligning to TRBD1. Germline V CDR1 and CDR2: SQVTM, ANQGSEA. The CDR3 loop spans 14 amino acids. V lost 6 bases to trimming and J lost 6 bases; unmatched junction nucleotides: 11. The CDR3 DNA reads as TGCAGCGTCCTAGACGGGACAGGGTTCGCTGAAGCTTTCTTT. This sequence encodes CSVLDGTGFAEAFF.

This chain uses TRBV7-9 with TRBJ2-1; 8 bases are shared with TRBD1. Germline-derived CDR1 and CDR2 are SEHNR and FQNEAQ (reference sequence). V was pared by 4 bases and J by 6 bases, with 2 bases of the junction left unmatched. The CDR3 spans 13 residues. CDR3 loop: CASSSTGVNEQFF. CDR3 in DNA: TGTGCCAGCAGCTCGACAGGGGTCAATGAGCAGTTCTTC.

This chain connects TRBV7-6 to TRBJ2-3; D is unresolved. V lost 4 bases and J lost 2, with 13 bases in between. CDR1 and CDR2 (germline): SGHVS, FNYEAQ. The CDR3 runs to 15 residues. CDR3: CASSSRVRDTDTQYF. The DNA for the CDR3 is TGTGCCAGCAGCTCCCGGGTTCGAGACACAGATACGCAGTATTTT.

V gene TRBV28 combines with J gene TRBJ1-5, with TRBD1 matching 10 bases. Germline V gene lookup returns CDR1 MDHEN and CDR2 SYDVKM. CDR3 length equals 15 residues. The trim removed 5 bases at V and 7 bases at J, leaving 8 bases unmatched. The CDR3 spells CASSPRRQGAQPQHF. CDR3 coding DNA: TGTGCCAGCAGTCCCCGGAGACAGGGGGCACAGCCCCAGCATTTT.

The genes are TRBV25-1 and TRBJ1-2; the D gene is possibly TRBD1 (5 bases). The CDR3 covers 16 residues. The germline V and J ends were trimmed by 6 bases and 1 base, with 18 bases remaining between them. CDR1 is MGHDK, CDR2 SYGVNS, per germline. CDR3 bases: TGTGCCAGCAGGGGCCGAGGGGAGGGAGGTAACTATGGCTACACCTTC. It is translated as CASRGRGEGGNYGYTF.

This clone occurred a few times. CDR3 in amino acids: CASVDRVLGGTEAFF. The DNA for the CDR3 is TGTGCCAGCGTAGACAGGGTGTTGGGGGGCACTGAAGCTTTCTTT. The V call is TRBV28, the J call TRBJ1-1; TRBD1 matches at 7 bases. Per germline, CDR1 MDHEN and CDR2 SYDVKM. CDR3 length equals 15 residues. V shed 8 bases, J shed 4 bases, and the junction held 13 bases outside the gene matches. Drawing the rest from reference TRBV28 and TRBJ1-1, the complete variable domain is DVKVTQSSRYLVKRTGEKVFLECVQDMDHENMFWYRQDPGLGLRLIYFSYDVKMKEKGDIPEGYSVSREKKERFSLILESASTNQTSMYLCASVDRVLGGTEAFFGQGTRLTVV.

The chain links TRBV19 to TRBJ1-5, with D perhaps matching TRBD1 (6 bases). V was cut by 6 bases and J by 1 base, with 16 bases left in between. CDR3 size: 16 residues. Germline V gene lookup returns CDR1 LNHDA and CDR2 SQIVND (reference sequence). CDR3 bases: TGTGCCAGTAGGAGGATGGGGGCATCGAGCAATCAGCCCCAGCATTTT. Its protein product is CASRRMGASSNQPQHF.

This clone was recorded once. This sequence joins TRBV10-3 and TRBJ2-7; D might be TRBD1 (6 bases). V was shortened by 9 bases and J by 6 bases, with 15 bases between the two germline ends. Germline V gene lookup returns CDR1 ENHRY and CDR2 SYGVKD. This CDR3 has 12 amino acids. The CDR3 DNA is TGTGCCATGGGGGCTAACAGTTTCGAGCAGTACTTC. Translated, it gives CAMGANSFEQYF.